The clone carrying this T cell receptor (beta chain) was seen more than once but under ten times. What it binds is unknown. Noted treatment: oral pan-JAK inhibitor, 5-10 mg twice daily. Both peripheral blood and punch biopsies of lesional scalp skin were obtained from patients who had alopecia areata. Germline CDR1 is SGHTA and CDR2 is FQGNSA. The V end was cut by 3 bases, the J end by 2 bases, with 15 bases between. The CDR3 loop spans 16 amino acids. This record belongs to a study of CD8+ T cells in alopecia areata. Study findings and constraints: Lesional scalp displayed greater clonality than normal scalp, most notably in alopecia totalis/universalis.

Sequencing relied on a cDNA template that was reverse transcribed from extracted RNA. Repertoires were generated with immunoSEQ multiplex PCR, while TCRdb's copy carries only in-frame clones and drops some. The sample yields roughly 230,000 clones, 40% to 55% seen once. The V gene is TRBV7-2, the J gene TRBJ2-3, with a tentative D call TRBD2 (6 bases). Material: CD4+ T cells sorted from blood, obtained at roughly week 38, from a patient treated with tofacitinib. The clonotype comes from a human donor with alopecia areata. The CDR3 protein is CASSFESGRNTDTQYF. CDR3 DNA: TGTGCCAGCAGCTTCGAAAGCGGGCGGAACACAGATACGCAGTATTTT.